This T cell receptor beta chain was captured in a study of control samples from healthy donors and cancer patients. Germline CDR1 reads MNHEY; CDR2 reads SMNVEV (reference sequence). V gave up 10 bases and J gave up 6 bases, with 19 bases separating them. This CDR3 region has 13 residues. Libraries were prepared by immunoSEQ multiplex PCR; TCRdb keeps only in-frame clonotypes and omits some of them. The sample lists about 150,000 clones; more than 85% were seen once. This chain joins TRBV27 and TRBJ2-7; a possible D gene is TRBD1 (5 bases). The clonotype comes from a young man in good health. The sample taken for sequencing was blood. The chain's CDR3 is CATSPYQGIEQYF. DNA for the CDR3: TGTGCCACCTCCCCTTATCAGGGCATCGAGCAGTACTTC.